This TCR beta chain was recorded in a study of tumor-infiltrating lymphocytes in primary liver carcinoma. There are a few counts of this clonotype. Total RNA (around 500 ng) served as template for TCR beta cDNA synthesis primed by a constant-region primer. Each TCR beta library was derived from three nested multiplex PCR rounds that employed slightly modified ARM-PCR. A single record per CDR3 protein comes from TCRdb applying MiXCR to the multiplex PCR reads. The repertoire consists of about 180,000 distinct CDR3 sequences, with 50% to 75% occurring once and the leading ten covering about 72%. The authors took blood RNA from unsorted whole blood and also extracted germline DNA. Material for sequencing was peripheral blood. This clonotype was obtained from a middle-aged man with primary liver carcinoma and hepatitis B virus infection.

For the CDR3, the DNA is TGTGCCAGCAGTTACGGGGAGTACACTGAAGCTTTCTTT. This codes for CASSYGEYTEAFF. The chain employs TRBV6-5 and TRBJ1-1; D gene unclear. Germline V gives CDR1 MNHEY, CDR2 SVGAGI. The CDR3 has 13 amino acids. Trimming took off 2 bases at V and 3 bases at J, with 7 bases between the two ends.